What follows are 18 T cell receptor beta chains derived from one specimen sequenced in a study of T cells in Graves' hyperthyroidism and ophthalmopathy (dated by TCRdb to the late 2010s). Libraries were prepared through multiplex PCR. TCRdb names Illumina HiSeq 2000 as the instrument used. The TCR beta CDR3 regions were amplified from the RNA transcripts. A first-round RT-PCR of the TCR CDR3 used the HTBI primer set with the Qiagen OneStep RT-PCR kit. TCRdb itself trimmed the public reads at Q25 with fastp, ran MiXCR and retained productive beta chains. Rows with one shared CDR3 protein collapse into an entry with the most common genes and DNA. The table for this sample lists some 690,000 distinct CDR3 sequences; around 15% of them were counted only once. Of the sample, 15% to 19% is held by the ten largest clones. The specimen was blood. These TCRs come from a man aged 50-59 years with Graves' hyperthyroidism.

This clonotype was counted ten times or more. This chain joins TRBV7-9 and TRBJ1-1; no clear D. The CDR3 runs to 13 residues. Germline CDR1 SEHNR, CDR2 FQNEAQ (reference sequence). V was shortened by 1 base and J by 6 bases, with 9 bases between the two germline ends. The CDR3 loop is CASSLGGVPEAFF. CDR3 nucleotide sequence: TGTGCCAGCAGCTTAGGCGGTGTCCCTGAAGCTTTCTTT. The full variable domain, with the rest looked up from reference TRBV7-9 and TRBJ1-1, is DTGVSQNPRHKITKRGQNVTFRCDPISEHNRLYWYRQTLGQGPEFLTYFQNEAQLEKSRLLSDRFSAERPKGSFSTLEIQRTEQGDSAMYLCASSLGGVPEAFFGQGTRLTVV.

This clonotype was observed many times. The CDR3 nucleotides are TGTGCCAGCAGCCTCACGGGAGACAATAATCAGCCCCAGCATTTT. Its protein product is CASSLTGDNNQPQHF. This chain uses TRBV7-2 with TRBJ1-5; D gene uncertain. Trimming took 5 bases from V and 4 from J, leaving 15 bases between them. CDR3 size: 15 residues. CDR1 SGHTA and CDR2 FQGNSA come from the germline V gene.

This chain joins TRBV7-3 and TRBJ2-7; weak D call: TRBD2 (6 bases). Trimming took 2 bases from V and 4 from J, leaving 15 bases between them. Germline CDR1 is SGHTA and CDR2 is FQGTGA. The CDR3 has 15 residues. The CDR3 here is CASSLAPGTQYEQYF. CDR3 nucleotides: TGTGCCAGCAGCTTAGCCCCCGGGACTCAATACGAGCAGTACTTC.

As DNA, the CDR3 is TGTGCCAGCTCACCAACCGGGACAGGGAGAGGGCAGCCCCAGCATTTT. This encodes CASSPTGTGRGQPQHF. The gene calls are TRBV18 and TRBJ1-5; TRBD1 agrees at 9 bases. Losses at the gene ends were 2 bases for V and 7 bases for J; bases not matched to a gene: 9. The V gene's germline CDR1 is KGHSH and CDR2 LQKENI. The CDR3 runs to 16 residues.

Many counts were recorded for this clonotype. The gene calls are TRBV30 and TRBJ1-1, with 9 nucleotides matching TRBD1. CDR3 size: 15 residues. V lost 3 bases and J lost 1; bases outside the gene matches: 6. Germline V gene sequence: CDR1 GTSNPN, CDR2 SVGIG (reference sequence). The CDR3 here is CAWRTGQGWNTEAFF. CDR3 coding DNA: TGTGCCTGGAGGACGGGACAGGGATGGAACACTGAAGCTTTCTTT.

CDR3 amino acids: CASRGIGGVETQYF. CDR3 DNA sequence: TGTGCCAGCAGAGGGATTGGCGGAGTAGAGACCCAGTACTTC. The chain links TRBV4-2 to TRBJ2-5; D is uncertain. V lost 6 bases and J 4 bases, leaving 15 bases between the germline ends. Per the germline V gene, CDR1 is LGHNA and CDR2 is YNFKEQ. The CDR3 totals 14 residues.

The sample holds a few counts of this clonotype. This rearrangement joins TRBV28 to TRBJ1-3; D call uncertain. V was cut by 5 bases and J by 0 bases, with 8 bases left in between. This CDR3 region has 14 residues. Germline CDR1 MDHEN, CDR2 SYDVKM. CDR3 nucleotide sequence: TGTGCCAGCAGTACCACAGCCTCTGGAAACACCATATATTTT. This translates into CASSTTASGNTIYF.

This clonotype was observed many times. The rearrangement uses TRBV10-3 and TRBJ2-3, with D possibly being TRBD1 (5 bases). The CDR3 loop spans 14 amino acids. Germline V gives CDR1 ENHRY, CDR2 SYGVKD. V gave up 7 bases and J gave up 3 bases, with 14 bases separating them. CDR3 in amino acids: CAIKPRDGTDTQYF. The CDR3 region has the DNA TGTGCCATCAAGCCCAGGGATGGAACAGATACGCAGTATTTT.

This clonotype was seen only once. CDR3 DNA sequence: TGTGCCAGCAGACAGGGATCGTACGGCTACACCTTC. This translates into CASRQGSYGYTF. V gene TRBV6-1 combines with J gene TRBJ1-2; D is perhaps TRBD1 (6 bases). Germline V gene data show CDR1 as MNHNS and CDR2 as SASEGT. This CDR3 has 12 residues. V gave up 6 bases and J gave up 8 bases, with 13 bases separating them.

Only a few counts were recorded for this clonotype. V gene TRBV5-1 combines with J gene TRBJ2-7; D perhaps matches TRBD1 (7 bases). The CDR3 loop spans 14 amino acids. Germline-derived CDR1 and CDR2 are SGHRS and YFSETQ. V lost 0 bases, J lost 5 bases, and 12 bases lay in between. CDR3 in DNA: TGCGCCAGCAGCTTGGTTACAGGGGAGGACGAGCAGTACTTC. Its protein product is CASSLVTGEDEQYF.

This clonotype was counted at least ten times. The chain recombines TRBV25-1 with TRBJ1-5; 8 positions match TRBD1. The CDR3 has 18 residues. The V gene's germline CDR1 is MGHDK and CDR2 SYGVNS. V lost 3 bases, J lost 1 base, and 11 bases stayed unmatched. The CDR3 DNA reads TGTGCCAGCAGTGAGTCCCCCGGGACAGGTCTCAGCAATCAGCCCCAGCATTTT. The encoded protein is CASSESPGTGLSNQPQHF.

This clonotype was counted many times. The chain uses TRBV29-1 and TRBJ1-2; 8 bases match TRBD1. Germline V gene data show CDR1 as SQVTM and CDR2 as ANQGSEA. The CDR3 is 13 residues long. Trimming at V came to 7 bases and at J to 4 bases, leaving 8 bases not matched to a gene. CDR3 region: CSAYGQGSYGYTF. In DNA form, the CDR3 reads TGCAGCGCCTATGGACAGGGCAGCTATGGCTACACCTTC.

This clonotype showed up just a few times. The V and J genes are TRBV19 and TRBJ2-3; D is unresolved. The germline V gene has CDR1 LNHDA and CDR2 SQIVND (reference sequence). The V end was cut by 3 bases, the J end by 0 bases, with 7 bases between. This CDR3 has 14 amino acids. This chain's CDR3 is CASSMVDSTDTQYF. In DNA form, the CDR3 reads TGTGCCAGTAGTATGGTTGATAGCACAGATACGCAGTATTTT. The full variable domain, its missing parts supplied by reference TRBV19 and TRBJ2-3, is DGGITQSPKYLFRKEGQNVTLSCEQNLNHDAMYWYRQDPGQGLRLIYYSQIVNDFQKGDIAEGYSVSREKKESFPLTVTSAQKNPTAFYLCASSMVDSTDTQYFGPGTRLTVL.

The chain joins TRBV28 to TRBJ2-6; D is possibly TRBD1 or TRBD2 (5 bases each). The germline V gene encodes CDR1 MDHEN and CDR2 SYDVKM. V dropped 10 bases and J dropped 0 bases, with 10 bases sitting between them. The CDR3 length is 14 residues. CDR3 sequence: CATWDVSGANVLTF. The CDR3 DNA is TGTGCCACGTGGGACGTCTCTGGGGCCAACGTCCTGACTTTC.

The rearrangement joins TRBV20-1 to TRBJ2-1, with D possibly matching TRBD2 (5 bases). There are 15 residues in the CDR3. Germline-derived CDR1 and CDR2 are DFQATT and SNEGSKA (reference sequence). Trimming stripped 1 base from V and 0 bases from J, with 10 bases between. The CDR3 region is CSARGTLSSYNEQFF. As DNA, the CDR3 is TGCAGTGCTAGAGGGACTCTGAGCTCCTACAATGAGCAGTTCTTC.

In regard to this clonotype: This may stem from a read error, because a much larger clone lies one nucleotide away. The V and J genes are TRBV28 and TRBJ2-7, with a tentative D call TRBD1 (6 bases). The CDR3 spans 15 residues. Per germline, CDR1 MDHEN and CDR2 SYDVKM. CDR3 region: CASSLNRAGSYERYF. CDR3 bases: TGTGCCAGCAGTTTAAACAGGGCAGGGTCCTACGAGCGGTACTTC.

V is TRBV10-1 and J is TRBJ1-2, with 7 bases lining up with TRBD1. V gave up 5 bases and J gave up 3 bases; unmatched junction bases: 6. The germline V gene has CDR1 WNHNN and CDR2 SYGVQD (reference sequence). There are 14 residues in the CDR3. The chain's CDR3 is CASSPNRGDYGYTF. For the CDR3, the DNA is TGCGCCAGCAGTCCCAACAGGGGTGACTATGGCTACACCTTC.

This clonotype was detected ten times or more. The chain couples TRBV28 to TRBJ2-3; 9 bases are shared with TRBD2. The CDR3 contains 15 residues. CDR1 MDHEN and CDR2 SYDVKM come from the germline V gene. Unmatched junction bases numbered 7, after V lost 6 bases and J lost 3 bases. The CDR3 sequence: CASRPLSGSTDTQYF. CDR3 nucleotides: TGTGCCAGCAGACCTCTTAGCGGGAGTACAGATACGCAGTATTTT.